Listed here are 24 T cell receptor beta chains from one sample, sequenced in a study of blood T cells in healthy people across ages. A second 7 to 11 cycle PCR used barcoded and J-beta primers. MiXCR, run by TCRdb on the 5' RACE reads, gives a single entry per CDR3 protein. The table records fewer than 900,000 distinct CDR3 sequences, 43% of them present only once. Sequencing was performed on blood. All receptors derive from a woman aged 55-69 years in good health.

This clonotype was seen a handful of times. The V gene is TRBV27, the J gene TRBJ2-3, with 7 bases fitting TRBD2. CDR1 MNHEY and CDR2 SMNVEV come from the germline V gene (reference sequence). This CDR3 contains 13 residues. V lost 6 bases and J lost 3; bases outside the gene matches: 3. CDR3: CASRREGTDTQYF. The CDR3 DNA follows: TGTGCCAGCAGAAGGGAGGGTACAGATACGCAGTATTTT.

The chain uses TRBV12-1 and TRBJ2-4; TRBD1 was called by the table and not checked on the DNA. The end of the DNA is better explained by TRBJ2-7, so the J call may be wrong. TRBV12-1 counts as a pseudogene. There are 16 residues in the CDR3. Here the CDR3 reads CASSLTRDGNLYEQYF. For the CDR3, the DNA is TGTGCCAGCAGTCTTACCCGGGACGGAAACCTTTACGAGCAGTACTTC.

The chain links TRBV5-1 to TRBJ1-1; D remains ambiguous. Trimming removed 2 bases from V and 1 base from J, with 15 bases in between. CDR3 length equals 16 residues. The V gene's germline CDR1 is SGHRS and CDR2 YFSETQ. The CDR3 DNA is TGCGCCAGCAGCTTCCTGACGGATACCTCGAACACTGAAGCTTTCTTT. It specifies CASSFLTDTSNTEAFF.

The rearrangement uses TRBV6-5 and TRBJ1-4; a possible D gene is TRBD1 (6 bases). CDR3 length: 15 amino acids. Trimming cost V 0 bases and J 5 bases, with 10 bases left between them. Germline-derived CDR1 and CDR2 are MNHEY and SVGAGI. CDR3 in DNA: TGTGCCAGCAGTTACTCCTCGAGGGGGAATGAAAAACTGTTTTTT. Translated, it gives CASSYSSRGNEKLFF.

This clonotype was seen ten or more times. The V and J genes are TRBV2 and TRBJ2-5, with 9 nucleotides matching TRBD2. Germline CDR1 and CDR2: SNHLY and FYNNEI. CDR3 size: 16 residues. J was trimmed by 4 bases and V by 1 base; bases with no gene match: 7. CDR3 amino acids: CASSEGVSGGGETQYF. CDR3 DNA: TGTGCCAGCAGTGAAGGGGTTAGCGGGGGAGGAGAGACCCAGTACTTC.

The gene calls are TRBV27 and TRBJ2-7; the match to TRBD2 covers 9 bases. Germline values: CDR1 MNHEY, CDR2 SMNVEV (reference sequence). The CDR3 runs 15 residues. The ends lost 5 bases at V and 7 bases at J; junction bases unmatched: 12. CDR3 region: CASSPRLAGFKEQYF. The CDR3 nucleotides are TGTGCCAGCAGTCCAAGGCTAGCGGGATTTAAAGAGCAGTACTTC.

The V gene is TRBV6-4, the J gene TRBJ2-3, with D possibly matching TRBD1 (6 bases). CDR1 is MRHNA, CDR2 SNTAGT, per germline. Between the trimmed V and J ends, which lost 3 bases and 3 bases, there was a span of 13 bases. This CDR3 has 15 residues. CDR3 sequence: CASSDNTGRTDTQYF. In DNA, the CDR3 is TGTGCCAGCAGTGATAATACAGGGCGGACAGATACGCAGTATTTT.

This clonotype was observed a single time. Here the CDR3 DNA reads TGTGCCAGCAGCCTCCCACCGGGGAGCGGGAGAGCCCCAGACAATGAGCAGTTCTTC. Protein sequence: CASSLPPGSGRAPDNEQFF. The J gene is TRBJ2-1, the V gene TRBV3-1, with 8 positions matching TRBD2. Trimming removed 4 bases from V and 5 bases from J; junction bases left unmatched: 19. Germline values: CDR1 LGHDT, CDR2 YNNKEL (reference sequence). The CDR3 is 19 residues long.

The chain couples TRBV6-5 to TRBJ2-7, with 9 nucleotides matching TRBD1. This CDR3 has 14 residues. The junction had 1 base not matched to a gene; V was cut back by 2 bases and J by 2 bases. Per germline, CDR1 MNHEY and CDR2 SVGAGI. CDR3 DNA: TGTGCCAGCAGTTACAACAGGGGGCCCTACGAGCAGTACTTC. The encoded protein is CASSYNRGPYEQYF.

As concerns this clonotype: A much larger clonotype is one base distant, so this may be a read error. The CDR3 region is CSIGTGVGWEQYF. In DNA, the CDR3 is TGCAGCATTGGGACAGGGGTCGGATGGGAGCAGTACTTC. The chain joins TRBV29-1 to TRBJ2-4, with 10 bases that match TRBD1. The CDR3 spans 13 residues. The V and J ends lost 8 bases and 13 bases, in that order; junction bases with no gene match: 14. Germline CDR1 and CDR2: SQVTM and ANQGSEA.

There are a few counts of this clonotype. V and J are TRBV9 and TRBJ2-5; 13 bases align to TRBD2. This CDR3 is built from 16 residues. Trimming cost V 5 bases and J 10 bases; bases outside gene matches: 14. CDR1 and CDR2 (germline): SGDLS, YYNGEE. In nucleotides, the CDR3 is TGTGCCAGCAGGGCCGGACTAGCGGGGGATTCGGGGGACCAGTACTTC. Protein: CASRAGLAGDSGDQYF. Drawing the rest from reference TRBV9 and TRBJ2-5, the complete variable domain is DSGVTQTPKHLITATGQRVTLRCSPRSGDLSVYWYQQSLDQGLQFLIQYYNGEERAKGNILERFSAQQFPDLHSELNLSSLELGDSALYFCASRAGLAGDSGDQYFGPGTRLLVL.

This chain links TRBV5-1 with TRBJ2-5; D ambiguous. The length of the CDR3 is 14 residues. Germline loops: CDR1 SGHRS, CDR2 YFSETQ. V shed 2 bases and J shed 5 bases, with 13 bases lying between them. The CDR3 bases are TGCGCCAGCAGCTTAGTGGCCAGTTTGGAGACCCAGTACTTC. Translating gives CASSLVASLETQYF.

With regard to this clonotype: A much larger clonotype is one base distant, so this may be a read error. The J gene is TRBJ2-1, the V gene TRBV9, with 11 positions matching TRBD2. Germline CDR1 is SGDLS and CDR2 is YYNGEE. V shed 4 bases and J 5 bases; nucleotides not matched to a gene: 5. This CDR3 contains 15 residues. The CDR3: CASSSTSGGDNEQFF. DNA for the CDR3: TGTGCCAGCAGCTCAACTAGCGGGGGAGACAATGAGCAGTTCTTC.

The V and J genes are TRBV6-1 and TRBJ1-2; D gene unclear. Trimming left V 5 bases short and J 4 bases short, with 14 bases between. The CDR3 length is 14 residues. Germline V gene lookup returns CDR1 MNHNS and CDR2 SASEGT. The CDR3 loop is CASSTAGRSYGYTF. The CDR3 DNA reads as TGTGCCAGCAGTACCGCTGGACGGAGCTATGGCTACACCTTC.

The chain recombines TRBV18 with TRBJ2-5, with D uncertain. Germline V CDR1 and CDR2: KGHSH, LQKENI. V lost 1 base and J lost 1, with 10 bases in between. The CDR3 runs to 15 residues. CDR3 bases: TGTGCCAGCTCACCACAGGACGGAAGCCAAGAGACCCAGTACTTC. The encoded protein is CASSPQDGSQETQYF.

This chain uses TRBV7-2 with TRBJ2-1; D is perhaps TRBD2 (5 bases). V was clipped by 1 base and J by 10 bases, with 23 bases between them. The CDR3 covers 17 residues. CDR1 SGHTA and CDR2 FQGNSA come from the germline V gene. The chain's CDR3 is CASSLDSGSGNPYEQFF. DNA for the CDR3: TGTGCCAGCAGCTTAGACTCGGGGTCAGGAAACCCCTACGAGCAGTTCTTC.

V gene TRBV3-1 combines with J gene TRBJ1-1; D is unclear. CDR1 and CDR2 from the germline V gene are LGHDT and YNNKEL (reference sequence). With 2 bases removed from V and 1 base from J, the gap between germline ends came to 11 bases. The CDR3 is 15 amino acids. CDR3 region: CASSQSFIGNTEAFF. The CDR3 nucleotides are TGTGCCAGCAGCCAATCATTCATCGGGAACACTGAAGCTTTCTTT.

V usage is TRBV29-1 and J usage is TRBJ2-5; 7 nucleotides agree with TRBD1. The J segment lost 11 bases and the V segment lost 5 bases, leaving 8 bases of the junction unmatched. This CDR3 comprises 11 residues. Germline V gene data show CDR1 as SQVTM and CDR2 as ANQGSEA. CDR3: CSVIRGREQYF. CDR3 DNA sequence: TGCAGCGTTATAAGGGGGCGTGAGCAGTACTTC.

The rearrangement links TRBV21-1 to TRBJ1-1; TRBD1, the D gene given by the table, was not confirmed from the DNA. TRBV21-1 is described as a pseudogene. CDR3 size: 17 residues. This chain's CDR3 is CASSKLHRDSLNTEAFF. The CDR3 region has the DNA TGTGCCAGCAGCAAATTACACCGGGACAGCTTGAACACTGAAGCTTTCTTT.

This clonotype appeared a few times. The V and J genes are TRBV4-2 and TRBJ2-1, with D uncertain. This CDR3 is 11 amino acids long. Germline loops: CDR1 LGHNA, CDR2 YNFKEQ. V shed 0 bases and J shed 12 bases, with 6 bases lying between them. CDR3 sequence: CASSQDSGQFF. Here the CDR3 DNA reads TGTGCCAGCAGCCAAGATTCGGGGCAGTTCTTC.

The rearrangement links TRBV28 to TRBJ2-7; D is possibly TRBD1 (6 bases). The CDR3 contains 14 residues. Trimming removed 2 bases at V and 2 bases at J, with 10 bases between. The germline V gene has CDR1 MDHEN and CDR2 SYDVKM. In DNA, the CDR3 is TGTGCCAGCAGTTTAATCAGGGGCCCCTACGAGCAGTACTTC. Its protein product is CASSLIRGPYEQYF.

Regarding this clonotype: A read error may produce the germline difference seen at one junction end. The V gene is TRBV6-2 or TRBV6-3, the J gene TRBJ2-1; 8 positions agree with TRBD1. The closer fit of TRBJ2-7 to the DNA end suggests the J call may be wrong. CDR1 and CDR2 (germline): MNHEY, SVGEGT. The CDR3 spans 14 residues. CDR3 coding DNA: TGTGCCGGCAGTTACGGGACAGGTAACTACGAGCAGTACTTC. Its translation: CAGSYGTGNYEQYF.

The chain links TRBV27 to TRBJ2-1; the D gene could be TRBD1 or TRBD2 (5 bases each). The CDR3 contains 15 residues. V was pared by 0 bases and J by 4 bases, with 10 bases between. Germline V gene sequence: CDR1 MNHEY, CDR2 SMNVEV (reference sequence). DNA of the CDR3: TGTGCCAGCAGTTTATCGGTGAGGGGATACAATGAGCAGTTCTTC. Amino acids: CASSLSVRGYNEQFF.

This chain links TRBV24-1 with TRBJ2-1, with 9 bases lining up with TRBD2. V was clipped by 10 bases and J by 4 bases; unmatched bases: 10. The germline V gene has CDR1 KGHDR and CDR2 SFDVKD. This CDR3 spans 15 amino acids. The CDR3 region is CATRSAGGKYNEQFF. In DNA form, the CDR3 reads TGTGCCACGCGGTCGGCGGGAGGGAAATACAATGAGCAGTTCTTC.